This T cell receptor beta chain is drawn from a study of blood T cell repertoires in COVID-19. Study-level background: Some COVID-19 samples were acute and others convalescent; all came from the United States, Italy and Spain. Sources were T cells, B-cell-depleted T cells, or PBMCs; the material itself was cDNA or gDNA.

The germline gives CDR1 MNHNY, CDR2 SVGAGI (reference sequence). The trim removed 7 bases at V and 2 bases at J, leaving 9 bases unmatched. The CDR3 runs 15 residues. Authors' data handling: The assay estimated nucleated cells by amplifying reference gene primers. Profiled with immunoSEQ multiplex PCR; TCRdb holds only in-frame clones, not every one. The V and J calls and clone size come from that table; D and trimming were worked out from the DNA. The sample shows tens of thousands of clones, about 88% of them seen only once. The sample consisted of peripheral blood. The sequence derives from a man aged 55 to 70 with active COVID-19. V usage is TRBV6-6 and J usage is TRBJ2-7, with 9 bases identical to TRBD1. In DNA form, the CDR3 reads TGTGCCAGCATCCTACGGACAGGGGAGACCTACGAGCAGTACTTC. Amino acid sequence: CASILRTGETYEQYF.